The TCR beta chain described here comes from a study of blood T cell repertoires in COVID-19. In the study overall: Whether acute or convalescent, the COVID-19 samples came from the United States, Italy and Spain. Sample material is recorded as cDNA or gDNA derived from T cells, B-cell-depleted T cells, or PBMCs.

Germline lookup yields CDR1 SGHAT and CDR2 FQNNGV. The CDR3 extends over 13 amino acids. V lost 4 bases to trimming and J lost 15 bases; unmatched junction nucleotides: 8. In the source study's methods: Amplifying reference gene primers gave estimates of nucleated cell counts. Method: immunoSEQ multiplex PCR; TCRdb's copy keeps in-frame clones and lacks some. Clone size and the V and J calls come from that table; the DNA yielded D and trimming. The repertoire consists of approximately 60,000 clones, with about 70% occurring once and the leading ten covering approximately 5%. The source material was peripheral blood. The gene calls are TRBV11-2 and TRBJ2-1, with 11 bases fitting TRBD2. The clonotype originates from a human donor in a cohort sampled during active COVID-19. CDR3 protein: CASSSSGGKASFF. The CDR3 DNA reads TGTGCCAGCAGCTCTAGCGGGGGGAAAGCGTCGTTCTTC.